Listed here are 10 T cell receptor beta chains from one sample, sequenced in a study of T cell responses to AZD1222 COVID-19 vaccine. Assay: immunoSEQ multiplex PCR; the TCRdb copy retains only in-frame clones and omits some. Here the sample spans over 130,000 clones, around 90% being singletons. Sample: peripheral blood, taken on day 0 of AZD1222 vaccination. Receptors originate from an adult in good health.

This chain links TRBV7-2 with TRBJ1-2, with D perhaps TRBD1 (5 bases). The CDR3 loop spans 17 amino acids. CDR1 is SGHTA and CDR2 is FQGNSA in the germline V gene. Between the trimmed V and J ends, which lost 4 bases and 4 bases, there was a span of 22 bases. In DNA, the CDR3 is TGTGCCAGCAGCTGGGGGACTTTCTCTCCGGCGGGCTATGGCTACACCTTC. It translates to CASSWGTFSPAGYGYTF. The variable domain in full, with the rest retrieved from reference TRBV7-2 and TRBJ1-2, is GAGVSQSPSNKVTEKGKDVELRCDPISGHTALYWYRQSLGQGLEFLIYFQGNSAPDKSGLPSDRFSAERTGGSVSTLTIQRTQQEDSAVYLCASSWGTFSPAGYGYTFGSGTRLTVV.

In nucleotides, the CDR3 is TGTGCCAGCAGCAGAAGGACAGAGTCTGACACTGAAGCTTTCTTT. Encoded protein: CASSRRTESDTEAFF. V is TRBV7-2 and J is TRBJ1-1; TRBD1 is a possible D gene (6 bases). Trimming cost V 5 bases and J 3 bases, with 16 bases left between them. The CDR3 sequence is 15 residues long. The germline V gene has CDR1 SGHTA and CDR2 FQGNSA.

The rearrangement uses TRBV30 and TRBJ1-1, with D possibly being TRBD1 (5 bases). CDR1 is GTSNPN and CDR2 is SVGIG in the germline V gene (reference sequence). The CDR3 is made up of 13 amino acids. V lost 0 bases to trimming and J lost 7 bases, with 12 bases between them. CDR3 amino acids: CAWSVLGGDEAFF. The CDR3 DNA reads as TGTGCCTGGAGTGTACTTGGAGGGGATGAAGCTTTCTTT.

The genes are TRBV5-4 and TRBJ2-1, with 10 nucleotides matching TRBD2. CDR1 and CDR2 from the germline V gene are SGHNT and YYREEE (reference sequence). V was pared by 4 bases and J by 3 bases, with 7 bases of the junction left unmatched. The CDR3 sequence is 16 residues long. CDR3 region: CASSTPTSGLYNEQFF. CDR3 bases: TGTGCCAGCAGCACGCCGACTAGCGGGCTCTACAATGAGCAGTTCTTC.

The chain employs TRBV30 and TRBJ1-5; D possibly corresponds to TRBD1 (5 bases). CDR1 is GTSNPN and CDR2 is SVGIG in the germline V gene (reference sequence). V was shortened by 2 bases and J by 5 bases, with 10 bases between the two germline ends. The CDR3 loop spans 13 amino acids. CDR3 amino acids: CAWSRGADQPQHF. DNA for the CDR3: TGTGCCTGGAGTAGGGGCGCAGATCAGCCCCAGCATTTT.

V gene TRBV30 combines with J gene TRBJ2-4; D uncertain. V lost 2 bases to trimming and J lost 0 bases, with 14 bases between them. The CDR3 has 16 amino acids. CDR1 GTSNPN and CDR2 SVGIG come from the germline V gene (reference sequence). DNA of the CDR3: TGTGCCTGGAGTCAACCCCAATTGCTAGCCAAAAACATTCAGTACTTC. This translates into CAWSQPQLLAKNIQYF.

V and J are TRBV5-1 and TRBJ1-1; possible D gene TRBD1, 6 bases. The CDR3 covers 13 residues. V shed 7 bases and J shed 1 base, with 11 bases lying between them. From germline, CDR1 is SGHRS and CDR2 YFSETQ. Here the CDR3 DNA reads TGCGCCAGCCAGGGACAACAGAACACTGAAGCTTTCTTT. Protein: CASQGQQNTEAFF.

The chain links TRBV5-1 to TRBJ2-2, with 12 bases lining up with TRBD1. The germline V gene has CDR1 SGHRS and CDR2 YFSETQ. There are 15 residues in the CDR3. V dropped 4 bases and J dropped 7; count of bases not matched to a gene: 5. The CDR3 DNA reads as TGCGCCAGCAGCACCGGGACAGGGGGCATCGGGGAGCTGTTTTTT. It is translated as CASSTGTGGIGELFF.

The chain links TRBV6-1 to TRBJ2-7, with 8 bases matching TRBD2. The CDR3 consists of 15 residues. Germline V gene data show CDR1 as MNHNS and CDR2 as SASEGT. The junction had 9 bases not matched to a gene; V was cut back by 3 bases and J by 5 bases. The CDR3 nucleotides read TGTGCCAGCAGTGAGCCCGGGACTAGTAAGCACGAGCAGTACTTC. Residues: CASSEPGTSKHEQYF.

As DNA, the CDR3 is TGTGCCAGCTCACAAGGACAGGGGGTTGGCACTGAAGCTTTCTTT. As protein: CASSQGQGVGTEAFF. This sequence joins TRBV18 and TRBJ1-1; 10 bases map to TRBD1. CDR3 length equals 15 residues. V was pared by 4 bases and J by 4 bases, with 6 bases of the junction left unmatched. CDR1 and CDR2 from the germline V gene are KGHSH and LQKENI.